Below, 4 T cell receptor beta chains from the same sample are listed, as sequenced in a study of blood T cell repertoires in COVID-19 (TCRdb year 2020). The method was the immunoSEQ multiplex PCR assay. Here the immuneACCESS table is served through TCRdb, limited to in-frame sequences with V and J called. Missing clones are a known gap in these copies; in checked studies unresolved V genes cover under half, and the rest lacks a known reason. This sample is represented by approximately 250,000 clones; about nine tenths of them were singletons. Jointly, the top ten make up approximately 2.1% of the sample. Sequencing was done on a sample of peripheral blood. These receptors originate from a man aged 30-40 years who had recovered from COVID-19.

This rearrangement joins TRBV7-8 to TRBJ1-1, with D hard to call. The ends were cut back, 1 base at V and 0 bases at J, with 9 bases in the middle. The CDR3 contains 15 residues. Germline values: CDR1 SGHVS, CDR2 FQNEAQ. CDR3 sequence reads: CASSLVYVLNTEAFF. The CDR3 DNA follows: TGTGCCAGCAGCTTAGTTTATGTTTTGAACACTGAAGCTTTCTTT.

In its sample, this clone was seen a few times. Other DNA sequences of this sample code for an identical CDR3. V gene TRBV7-9 combines with J gene TRBJ1-6; 11 nucleotides align to TRBD1. CDR1 and CDR2 (germline): SEHNR, FQNEAQ (reference sequence). The CDR3 covers 14 residues. V trimming: 1 base; J trimming: 10 bases; junction bases outside the gene matches: 0. CDR3 loop: CASSLGTGGSPLHF. CDR3 coding DNA: TGTGCCAGCAGCTTAGGGACAGGGGGCTCACCCCTCCACTTT.

The V call is TRBV9, the J call TRBJ2-3, with D possibly matching TRBD1 (6 bases). The V gene lost 3 bases and the J gene lost 6 bases, with 20 bases spanning the gap. CDR1 and CDR2 (germline): SGDLS, YYNGEE. CDR3 length: 16 amino acids. The CDR3 nucleotides read TGTGCCAGCAGCGCAAAAGGACAGACCGTACCGGATACGCAGTATTTT. This gives the protein CASSAKGQTVPDTQYF.

The V gene is TRBV18, the J gene TRBJ1-2, with D tentatively TRBD1 (5 bases). The V gene's germline CDR1 is KGHSH and CDR2 LQKENI. The germline V and J ends were trimmed by 5 bases and 3 bases, with 13 bases remaining between them. This CDR3 has 14 residues. Written as DNA, the CDR3 is TGTGCCAGCTCAACCCTGGGGGGAGACTATGGCTACACCTTC. Translation: CASSTLGGDYGYTF.